Presented here are 4 T cell receptor beta chains from one specimen sequenced in a study of cytomegalovirus exposure and HLA in healthy donors. Primers for the PCR totalled 60 Vbeta and 13 Jbeta. Produced via immunoSEQ multiplex PCR; TCRdb's table is partial and in-frame only. The repertoire holds some 190,000 clones, around nine tenths seen once, with under 2% in the top ten. Sequencing input: PBMCs. These receptors all come from a woman aged 18-29 years in good health and CMV-seronegative.

This sequence joins TRBV7-2 and TRBJ2-7, with a weak D call TRBD2 (6 bases). CDR3 length: 14 residues. CDR1 is SGHTA, CDR2 FQGNSA, per germline. The V and J ends lost 4 bases and 1 base respectively, with 11 bases between them. The CDR3 loop reads CASSWRGGSYEQYF. CDR3 in DNA: TGTGCCAGCAGCTGGCGGGGTGGGTCCTACGAGCAGTACTTC.

The rearrangement uses TRBV30 and TRBJ2-1, with D possibly being TRBD2 (5 bases). The CDR3 has 14 residues. Germline V gene lookup returns CDR1 GTSNPN and CDR2 SVGIG (reference sequence). The V end lost 5 bases, the J end lost 0 bases, and 11 bases lay between the germline ends. In nucleotides, the CDR3 is TGTGCCTGGTCACCTAGCCTCTCCTACAATGAGCAGTTCTTC. The encoded protein is CAWSPSLSYNEQFF.

The chain links TRBV7-8 to TRBJ2-1, with D perhaps TRBD2 (7 bases). This CDR3 is 13 amino acids long. Trimming took 10 bases from V and 7 from J, leaving 17 bases between them. Germline values: CDR1 SGHVS, CDR2 FQNEAQ. The DNA for the CDR3 is TGTGCCACTTCGGGGAGGGGGAAGAATGAGCAGTTCTTC. Residues: CATSGRGKNEQFF. The full variable domain, rest sourced from reference TRBV7-8 and TRBJ2-1, is GAGVSQSPRYKVAKRGQDVALRCDPISGHVSLFWYQQALGQGPEFLTYFQNEAQLDKSGLPSDRFFAERPEGSVSTLKIQRTQQEDSAVYLCATSGRGKNEQFFGPGTRLTVL.

The chain recombines TRBV6-5 with TRBJ2-2; D might be TRBD1 (5 bases). The CDR3 is 13 amino acids. Germline CDR1 MNHEY, CDR2 SVGAGI. V lost 6 bases and J lost 6, with 11 bases in between. CDR3 coding DNA: TGTGCCAGCAGCCCAGGGATCGCCGGGGAGCTGTTTTTT. It specifies CASSPGIAGELFF.